These 10 T cell receptor beta chains originate from one sample sequenced in a study of shared clonotypes between healthy human individuals. Data came from immunoSEQ multiplex PCR; TCRdb stores just in-frame clones and leaves some out. The sample lists about 510,000 clones; 90% to 96% were seen once. Sequenced material: naive CD4+ T cells sorted from blood. Subset here: CD45RA+ positively selected. The source of these receptors is a woman aged 25 to 45 in good health.

The chain joins TRBV10-3 to TRBJ2-1, with 10 bases that match TRBD2. The CDR3 covers 16 residues. Losses at the gene ends were 4 bases for V and 6 bases for J; bases not matched to a gene: 9. Germline CDR1 ENHRY, CDR2 SYGVKD. The CDR3 region is CAISGGKAGGGNEQFF. In nucleotides, the CDR3 is TGTGCCATCAGTGGAGGAAAAGCGGGAGGGGGCAATGAGCAGTTCTTC.

The chain employs TRBV5-1 and TRBJ2-7, with a possible D match to TRBD2 (6 bases). CDR3 size: 15 residues. The V end lost 0 bases, the J end lost 5 bases, and 15 bases lay between the germline ends. Germline CDR1 is SGHRS and CDR2 is YFSETQ. The CDR3, as DNA: TGCGCCAGCAGCTTGGCCTGGCAGTCGGGGGACGAGCAGTACTTC. It codes for CASSLAWQSGDEQYF. The full variable domain, in which reference TRBV5-1 and TRBJ2-7 provide the parts outside the CDR3, is KAGVTQTPRYLIKTRGQQVTLSCSPISGHRSVSWYQQTPGQGLQFLFEYFSETQRNKGNFPGRFSGRQFSNSRSEMNVSTLELGDSALYLCASSLAWQSGDEQYFGPGTRLTVT.

V and J are TRBV5-1 and TRBJ2-1, with TRBD2 as a possible D gene (5 bases). The germline V gene encodes CDR1 SGHRS and CDR2 YFSETQ. The CDR3 runs 15 residues. V lost 4 bases and J lost 1, with 12 bases in between. The CDR3 here is CASSPDFQSYNEQFF. The CDR3 region has the DNA TGCGCCAGCAGCCCGGACTTCCAATCCTACAATGAGCAGTTCTTC.

For this clone: The sample carries other DNA sequences with the same CDR3. The V call is TRBV28, the J call TRBJ2-1; D is unresolved. The germline V and J ends were trimmed by 2 bases and 2 bases, with 4 bases remaining between them. The CDR3 totals 13 residues. Germline CDR1 and CDR2: MDHEN and SYDVKM. CDR3 in amino acids: CASSLGAYNEQFF. The CDR3 coding sequence is TGTGCCAGCAGTTTAGGAGCCTACAATGAGCAGTTCTTC.

This chain joins TRBV19 and TRBJ2-7; 9 bases match TRBD1. V dropped 3 bases and J dropped 2; count of bases not matched to a gene: 8. Germline lookup yields CDR1 LNHDA and CDR2 SQIVND (reference sequence). The CDR3 spans 16 residues. The CDR3 is CASSISGTGPAYEQYF. As DNA, the CDR3 is TGTGCCAGTAGTATTAGTGGGACAGGGCCAGCCTACGAGCAGTACTTC. Complete variable domain (other parts from reference TRBV19 and TRBJ2-7): DGGITQSPKYLFRKEGQNVTLSCEQNLNHDAMYWYRQDPGQGLRLIYYSQIVNDFQKGDIAEGYSVSREKKESFPLTVTSAQKNPTAFYLCASSISGTGPAYEQYFGPGTRLTVT.

CDR3 region: CASSPFTGGGYEQYF. DNA of the CDR3: TGTGCCAGCAGTCCGTTCACGGGAGGGGGCTACGAGCAGTACTTC. V is TRBV27 and J is TRBJ2-7; 8 bases agree with TRBD2. Germline CDR1 and CDR2: MNHEY and SMNVEV (reference sequence). This CDR3 contains 15 residues. V gave up 5 bases and J gave up 3 bases; unmatched junction bases: 9.

The J gene is TRBJ1-5, the V gene TRBV28; D remains ambiguous. The V end was cut by 0 bases, the J end by 0 bases, with 24 bases between. The CDR3 loop spans 21 amino acids. Germline V lookup: CDR1 MDHEN, CDR2 SYDVKM. CDR3 residues: CASSLWVGLQARVDSNQPQHF. Here the CDR3 DNA reads TGTGCCAGCAGTTTATGGGTGGGTTTGCAGGCAAGGGTCGATAGCAATCAGCCCCAGCATTTT.

CDR3 in amino acids: CASSPPVAGAYNEQFF. CDR3 sequence (DNA): TGTGCCAGCAGCCCCCCCGTAGCCGGAGCTTACAATGAGCAGTTCTTC. The chain joins TRBV13 to TRBJ2-1; the D is unclear. The length of the CDR3 is 16 residues. Germline assignment: CDR1 PRHDT and CDR2 FYEKMQ (reference sequence). V lost 5 bases and J 4 bases, leaving 18 bases between the germline ends.

CDR3 nucleotides: TGCGCCAGCAGCGCGGGGGACAGGGGTAATGAAAAACTGTTTTTT. This gives the protein CASSAGDRGNEKLFF. This rearrangement joins TRBV5-1 to TRBJ1-4, with 10 nucleotides matching TRBD1. Germline V gives CDR1 SGHRS, CDR2 YFSETQ. V lost 4 bases, J lost 4 bases, and 4 bases stayed unmatched. The CDR3 consists of 15 residues.

The chain uses TRBV5-1 and TRBJ2-1; 7 positions match TRBD2. After removal of 4 bases from V and 2 bases from J, the junction contained 6 bases not matched to a gene. This CDR3 has 15 residues. CDR1 is SGHRS and CDR2 is YFSETQ in the germline V gene. In nucleotides, the CDR3 is TGCGCCAGCAGCCCGTGGCTAGCGGCCTACAATGAGCAGTTCTTC. Its translation is CASSPWLAAYNEQFF.